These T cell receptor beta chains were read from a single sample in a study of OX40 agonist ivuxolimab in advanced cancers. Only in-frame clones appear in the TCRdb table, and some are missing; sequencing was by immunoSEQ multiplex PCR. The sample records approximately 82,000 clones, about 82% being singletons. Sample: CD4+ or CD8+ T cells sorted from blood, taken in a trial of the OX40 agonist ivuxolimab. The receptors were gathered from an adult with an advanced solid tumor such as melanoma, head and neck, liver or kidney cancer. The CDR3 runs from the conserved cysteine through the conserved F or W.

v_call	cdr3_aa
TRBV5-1	CASSLWGTVDTGELFF
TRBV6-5	CASRRQGATEAFF
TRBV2	CASNVREGNQPQHF
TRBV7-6	CASSPDGTPYNEQFF
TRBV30	CAWSDGTLPDSNSPLHF
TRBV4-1	CASSPLGQAVGEAFF
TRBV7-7	CASSLGLEAETQYF
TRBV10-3	CAISDRDRGFYGYTF
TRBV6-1	CASTGVGGGVHEQYF
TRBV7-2	CASSLFRAQETQYF
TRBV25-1	CASSEYRVGNLYNEQFF
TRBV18	CASSPPGGGNTEAFF
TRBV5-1	CASSSGLAGSGETQYF
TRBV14	CASSQGLWGDETQYF
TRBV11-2	CASSDTGTPNEKLFF
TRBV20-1	CSAFSEKLFF
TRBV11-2	CASRTSRAGTGELFF
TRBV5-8	CASRRATIASPTDTQYF